This record looks at one T cell receptor beta chain sequence and its context. This entry belongs to a study of cytomegalovirus exposure and HLA in healthy donors. At the level of the study: It was reported in a later analysis that the same platform had been used for the 90 to 150 validation repertoires as for the roughly 650 first-cohort repertoires.

The method was immunoSEQ multiplex PCR; TCRdb's version includes in-frame clones alone and lacks a portion of them. The sample contains 250,000 to 350,000 clones, 70% to 90% of which appear only once. Germline assignment: CDR1 MDHEN and CDR2 SYDVKM. Trimming shortened V by 0 bases and J by 0 bases, and 6 bases separated the two germline ends. The CDR3 has 15 amino acids. J is TRBJ2-4 and V is TRBV28; D might be TRBD2 (5 bases). Sequencing input: PBMCs. The clonotype comes from a woman aged 18-30 years in good health and CMV-seronegative. Written as DNA, the CDR3 is TGTGCCAGCAGTTTATGGGGAGTAGCCAAAAACATTCAGTACTTC. Translation: CASSLWGVAKNIQYF.